Listed below are T cell receptor beta chains from one sample, sequenced in a study of shared clonotypes between healthy human individuals. Measured with immunoSEQ multiplex PCR; TCRdb has only the in-frame clones, and not every one. The profile covers approximately 500,000 clones, with around 74% appearing a single time and over 10% taken by the ten largest. Input material: PBMCs. These TCRs come from a woman between 35 and 50 years old in good health. Some clones in this sample may be carry-over from other donors' samples. The CDR3 runs from the conserved cysteine through the conserved F or W. The D gene is left open where the match is weak.

TRBV19	-	TRBJ1-5	TGTGCCAGTAGTATAGGGACAGACAATCAGCCCCAGCATTTT	CASSIGTDNQPQHF
TRBV5-1	-	TRBJ1-2	TGCGCCAGCAGCTCGCCCGAACAGACCAATCATGGCTACACCTTC	CASSSPEQTNHGYTF
TRBV4-3	-	TRBJ2-1	TGCGCCAGCAGCCCCGCCGGGACCGCCTTAGGCAATGAGCAGTTCTTC	CASSPAGTALGNEQFF
TRBV29-1	TRBD2	TRBJ2-1	TGCAGCGTTGACACTAGCGGGAGTAGCCATGAGCAGTTCTTC	CSVDTSGSSHEQFF
TRBV18	TRBD2	TRBJ2-3	TGTGCCAGCTCACCGGGACTAGCGGGGACCACAGATACGCAGTATTTT	CASSPGLAGTTDTQYF
TRBV9	-	TRBJ2-3	TGTGCCAGCACTAGGGTCACAGATACGCAGTATTTT	CASTRVTDTQYF
TRBV11-2	-	TRBJ2-1	TGTGCCAGCACCCTCGGAAGGAGCTCCTACAATGAGCAGTTCTTC	CASTLGRSSYNEQFF
TRBV5-6	-	TRBJ2-3	TGTGCCAGCAGCTTGGCCGGCAGGGACCTAAGCACAGATACGCAGTATTTT	CASSLAGRDLSTDTQYF
TRBV7-3	-	TRBJ2-2	TGTGCCAGCAGCTTAGCCCCAGGGTTGGCAGACACCGGGGAGCTGTTTTTT	CASSLAPGLADTGELFF
TRBV5-1	TRBD2	TRBJ2-5	TGCGCCAGCATTTTAGCGGGAGGGCCGGAAGAGACCCAGTACTTC	CASILAGGPEETQYF
TRBV7-2	-	TRBJ1-1	TGTGCCAGCAGCTTAGAGTACTTCGGGACCGGTTACACTGAAGCTTTCTTT	CASSLEYFGTGYTEAFF
TRBV5-1	TRBD1	TRBJ2-7	TGCGCCAGCAGCTTAGGACAGGGAGACGAGCAGTACTTC	CASSLGQGDEQYF
TRBV18	-	TRBJ2-5	TGTGCCAGCTCACCTTCTCAAGAGACCCAGTACTTC	CASSPSQETQYF
TRBV7-9	-	TRBJ2-3	TGTGCCAGCAGCTATGGGGGCACAGATACGCAGTATTTT	CASSYGGTDTQYF
TRBV11-1	-	TRBJ2-1	TGTGCCAGCAGCTTAGCACTTTACAATGAGCAGTTCTTC	CASSLALYNEQFF
TRBV5-1	TRBD1	TRBJ2-3	TGCGCCAGCAGCCGGGGGACAGGATCGCTGAGCACAGATACGCAGTATTTT	CASSRGTGSLSTDTQYF